The clone carrying this T cell receptor beta chain was found many times. The CDR3 is made up of 13 amino acids. From germline, CDR1 is SGHTA and CDR2 FQGNSA. V gave up 2 bases and J gave up 15 bases; unmatched junction bases: 4. The data originate from a study of T cell repertoires in cytomegalovirus infection. The overall study: Public TCR beta signatures indicated both CMV infection and matching HLA type.

From the reads, TCRdb called clonotypes with MiXCR, one entry per CDR3 protein. The profile shows about 180,000 distinct CDR3 sequences, 13% to 15% of them singletons. The receptor was derived from a human donor in good health (CMV status not recorded). Some clones in this sample may be carry-over from other donors' samples. This chain links TRBV7-2 with TRBJ2-1; 13 nucleotides align to TRBD2. The specimen sequenced was PBMCs. Written as DNA, the CDR3 is TGTGCCAGCAGCTTACGGACTAGCGGGGGCTCGTTCTTC. It codes for CASSLRTSGGSFF.